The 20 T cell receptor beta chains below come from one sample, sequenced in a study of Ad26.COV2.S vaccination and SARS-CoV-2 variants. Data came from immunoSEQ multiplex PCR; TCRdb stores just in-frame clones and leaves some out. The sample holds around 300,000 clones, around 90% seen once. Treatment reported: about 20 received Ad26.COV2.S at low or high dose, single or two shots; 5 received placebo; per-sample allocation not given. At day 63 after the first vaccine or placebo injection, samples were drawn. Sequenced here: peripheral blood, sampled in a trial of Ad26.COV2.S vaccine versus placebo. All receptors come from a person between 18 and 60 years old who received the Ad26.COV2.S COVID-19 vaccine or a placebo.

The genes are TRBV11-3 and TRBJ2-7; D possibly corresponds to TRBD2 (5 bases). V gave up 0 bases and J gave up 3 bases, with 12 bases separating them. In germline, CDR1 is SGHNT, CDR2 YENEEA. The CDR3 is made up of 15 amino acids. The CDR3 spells CASSLESGVSYEQYF. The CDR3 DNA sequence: TGTGCCAGCAGCTTAGAAAGCGGTGTTAGCTACGAGCAGTACTTC.

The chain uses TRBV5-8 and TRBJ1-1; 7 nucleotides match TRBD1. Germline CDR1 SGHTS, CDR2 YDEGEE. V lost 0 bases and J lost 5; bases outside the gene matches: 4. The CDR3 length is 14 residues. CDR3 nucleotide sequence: TGTGCCAGCAGCTTGGGTCCAGGGGGGACTGAAGCTTTCTTT. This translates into CASSLGPGGTEAFF.

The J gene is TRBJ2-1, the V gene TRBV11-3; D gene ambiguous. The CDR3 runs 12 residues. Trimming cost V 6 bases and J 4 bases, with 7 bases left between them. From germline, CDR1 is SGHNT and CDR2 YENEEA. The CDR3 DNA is TGTGCCAGCAGTGTCCAATACAATGAGCAGTTCTTC. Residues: CASSVQYNEQFF. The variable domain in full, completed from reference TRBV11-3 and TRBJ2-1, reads EAGVVQSPRYKIIEKKQPVAFWCNPISGHNTLYWYLQNLGQGPELLIRYENEEAVDDSQLPKDRFSAERLKGVDSTLKIQPAELGDSAVYLCASSVQYNEQFFGPGTRLTVL.

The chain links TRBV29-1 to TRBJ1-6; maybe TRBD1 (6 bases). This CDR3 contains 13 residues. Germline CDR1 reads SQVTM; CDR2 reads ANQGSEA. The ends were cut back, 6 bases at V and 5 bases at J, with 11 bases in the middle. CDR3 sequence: CSVGTTDNSPLHF. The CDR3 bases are TGCAGCGTCGGGACAACCGATAATTCACCCCTCCACTTT. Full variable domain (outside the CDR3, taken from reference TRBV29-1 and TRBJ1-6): SAVISQKPSRDICQRGTSLTIQCQVDSQVTMMFWYRQQPGQSLTLIATANQGSEATYESGFVIDKFPISRPNLTFSTLTVSNMSPEDSSIYLCSVGTTDNSPLHFGNGTRLTVT.

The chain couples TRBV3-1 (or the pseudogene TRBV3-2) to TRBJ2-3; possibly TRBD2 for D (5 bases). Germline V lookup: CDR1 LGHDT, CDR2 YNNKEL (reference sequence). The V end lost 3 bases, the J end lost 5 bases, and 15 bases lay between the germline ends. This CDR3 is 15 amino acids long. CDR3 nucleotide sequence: TGTGCCAGCAGCCAGCTAGCCCCCGATGGAGATACGCAGTATTTT. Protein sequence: CASSQLAPDGDTQYF.

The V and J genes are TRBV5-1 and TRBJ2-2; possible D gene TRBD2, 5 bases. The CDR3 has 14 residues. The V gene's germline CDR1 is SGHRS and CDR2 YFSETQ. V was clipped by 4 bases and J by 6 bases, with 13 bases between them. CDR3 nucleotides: TGCGCCAGCAGCAATACTAGGCCCGCCGGGGAGCTGTTTTTT. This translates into CASSNTRPAGELFF.

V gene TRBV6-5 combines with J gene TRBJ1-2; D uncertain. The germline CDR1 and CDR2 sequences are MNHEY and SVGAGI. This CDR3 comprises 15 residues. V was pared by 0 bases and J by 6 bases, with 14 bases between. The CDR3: CASSYSIAAINGYTF. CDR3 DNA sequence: TGTGCCAGCAGTTACTCGATCGCGGCGATAAATGGCTACACCTTC.

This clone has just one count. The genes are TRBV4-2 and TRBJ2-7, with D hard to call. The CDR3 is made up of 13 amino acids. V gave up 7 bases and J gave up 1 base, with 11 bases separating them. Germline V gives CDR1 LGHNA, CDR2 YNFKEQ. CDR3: CASNAGQSYEQYF. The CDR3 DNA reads TGTGCCAGCAACGCTGGGCAGTCCTACGAGCAGTACTTC.

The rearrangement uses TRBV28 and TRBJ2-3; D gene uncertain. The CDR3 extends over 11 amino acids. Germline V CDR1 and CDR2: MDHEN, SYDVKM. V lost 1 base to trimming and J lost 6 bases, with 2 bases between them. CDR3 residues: CASSLFDTQYF. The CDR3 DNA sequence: TGTGCCAGCAGTTTATTTGATACGCAGTATTTT.

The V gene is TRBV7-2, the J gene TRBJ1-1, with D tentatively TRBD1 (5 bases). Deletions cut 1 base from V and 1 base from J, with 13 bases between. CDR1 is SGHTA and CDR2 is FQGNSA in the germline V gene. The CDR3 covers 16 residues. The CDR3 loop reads CASSLGQITSNTEAFF. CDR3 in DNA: TGTGCCAGCAGCTTAGGACAGATCACTTCGAACACTGAAGCTTTCTTT.

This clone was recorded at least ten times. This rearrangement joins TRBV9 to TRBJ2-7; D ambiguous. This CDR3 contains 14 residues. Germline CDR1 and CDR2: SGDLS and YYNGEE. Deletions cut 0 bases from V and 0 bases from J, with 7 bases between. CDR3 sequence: CASSVGPLSYEQYF. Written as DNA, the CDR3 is TGTGCCAGCAGCGTAGGTCCACTCTCCTACGAGCAGTACTTC.

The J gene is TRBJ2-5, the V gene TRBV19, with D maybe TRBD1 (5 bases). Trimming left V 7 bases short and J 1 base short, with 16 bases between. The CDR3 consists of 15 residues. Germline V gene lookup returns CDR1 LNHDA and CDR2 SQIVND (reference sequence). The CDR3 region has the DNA TGTGCCAGTAAAGCCCTCGGACAAGTCCAAGAGACCCAGTACTTC. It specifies CASKALGQVQETQYF.

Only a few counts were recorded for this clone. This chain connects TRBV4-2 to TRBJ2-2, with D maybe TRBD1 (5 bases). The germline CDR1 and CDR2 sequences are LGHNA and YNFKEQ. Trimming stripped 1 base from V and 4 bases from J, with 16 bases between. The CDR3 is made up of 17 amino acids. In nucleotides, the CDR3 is TGTGCCAGCAGCCAAGTCGGAACAACAGGAGCCACCGGGGAGCTGTTTTTT. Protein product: CASSQVGTTGATGELFF.

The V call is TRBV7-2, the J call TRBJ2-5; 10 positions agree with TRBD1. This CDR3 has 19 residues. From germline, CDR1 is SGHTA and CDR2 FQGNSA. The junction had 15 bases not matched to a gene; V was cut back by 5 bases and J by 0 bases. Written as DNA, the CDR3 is TGTGCCAGCAGCCCGGGTACGACAGGGGGCGCAGAGTACCAAGAGACCCAGTACTTC. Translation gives CASSPGTTGGAEYQETQYF.

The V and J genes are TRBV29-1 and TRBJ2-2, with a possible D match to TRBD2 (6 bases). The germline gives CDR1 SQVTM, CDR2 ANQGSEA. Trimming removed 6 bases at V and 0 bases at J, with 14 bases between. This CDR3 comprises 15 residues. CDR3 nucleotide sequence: TGCAGCGTGAGGGCGGGAAACACGAACACCGGGGAGCTGTTTTTT. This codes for CSVRAGNTNTGELFF.

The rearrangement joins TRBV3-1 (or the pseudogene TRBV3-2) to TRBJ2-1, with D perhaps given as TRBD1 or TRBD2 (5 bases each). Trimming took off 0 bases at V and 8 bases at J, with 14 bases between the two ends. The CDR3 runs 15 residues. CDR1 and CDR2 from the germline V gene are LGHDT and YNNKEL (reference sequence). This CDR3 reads CASSQDPQASHEQFF. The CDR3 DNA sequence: TGTGCCAGCAGCCAAGACCCACAGGCTAGCCATGAGCAGTTCTTC.

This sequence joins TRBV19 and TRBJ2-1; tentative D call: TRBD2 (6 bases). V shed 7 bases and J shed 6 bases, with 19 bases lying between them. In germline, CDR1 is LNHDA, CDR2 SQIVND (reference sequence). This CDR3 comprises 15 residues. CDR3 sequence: CASTPIEGSGNEQFF. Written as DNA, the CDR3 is TGTGCCAGTACCCCTATAGAGGGTAGCGGCAATGAGCAGTTCTTC.

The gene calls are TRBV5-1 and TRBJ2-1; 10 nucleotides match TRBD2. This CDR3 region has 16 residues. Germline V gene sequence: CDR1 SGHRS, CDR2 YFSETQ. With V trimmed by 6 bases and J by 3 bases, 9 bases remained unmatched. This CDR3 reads CASMRTGLADYNEQFF. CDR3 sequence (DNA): TGCGCCAGCATGCGAACCGGACTAGCGGACTACAATGAGCAGTTCTTC.

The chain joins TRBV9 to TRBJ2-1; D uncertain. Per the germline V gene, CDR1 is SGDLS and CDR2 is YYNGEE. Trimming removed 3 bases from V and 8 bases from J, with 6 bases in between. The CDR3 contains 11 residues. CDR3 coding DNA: TGTGCCAGCAGCGCATTGGATGAGCAGTTCTTC. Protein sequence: CASSALDEQFF.

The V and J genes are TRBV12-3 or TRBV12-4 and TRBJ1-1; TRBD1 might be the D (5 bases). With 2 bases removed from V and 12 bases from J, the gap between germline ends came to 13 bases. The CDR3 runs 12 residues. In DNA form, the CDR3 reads TGTGCCAGCAGTTTACTGGTACAGGCGTCTTTCTTT. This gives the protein CASSLLVQASFF.